The source of this T cell receptor beta chain is a study of T cells after yellow fever vaccination. V lost 5 bases to trimming and J lost 3 bases, with 14 bases between them. In germline, CDR1 is SGHKS, CDR2 YYEKEE (reference sequence). The CDR3 has 14 residues. TCRdb itself ran the 5' RACE reads through MiXCR, one entry per CDR3 protein. Of 320,000 or so distinct CDR3 sequences in the sample, roughly 8.6% were seen once. The clonotype comes from a man between 18 and 29 years old who received the YFV17D yellow fever vaccine. J is TRBJ1-2 and V is TRBV5-5, with a weak D call TRBD1 (6 bases). Sequenced material: PBMCs, taken 35 to 50 days after the first yellow fever vaccination. CDR3 DNA: TGTGCCAGCAGATCGACAGGAGCCCACTATGGCTACACCTTC. Translation gives CASRSTGAHYGYTF.